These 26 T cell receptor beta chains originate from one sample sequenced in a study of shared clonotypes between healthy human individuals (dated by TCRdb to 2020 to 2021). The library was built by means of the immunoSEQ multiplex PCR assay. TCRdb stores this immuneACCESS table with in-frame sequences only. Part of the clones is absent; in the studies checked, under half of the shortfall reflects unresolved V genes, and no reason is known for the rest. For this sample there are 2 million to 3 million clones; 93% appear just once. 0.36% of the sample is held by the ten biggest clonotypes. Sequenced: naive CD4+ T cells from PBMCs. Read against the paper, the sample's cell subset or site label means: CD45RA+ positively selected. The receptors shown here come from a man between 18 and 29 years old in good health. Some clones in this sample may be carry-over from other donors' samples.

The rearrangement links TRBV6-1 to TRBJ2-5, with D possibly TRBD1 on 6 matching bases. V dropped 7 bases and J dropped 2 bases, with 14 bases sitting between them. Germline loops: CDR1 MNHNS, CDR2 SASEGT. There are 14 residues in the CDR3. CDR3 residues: CASIGATGQETQYF. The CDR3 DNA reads TGTGCCAGCATAGGAGCGACAGGTCAAGAGACCCAGTACTTC.

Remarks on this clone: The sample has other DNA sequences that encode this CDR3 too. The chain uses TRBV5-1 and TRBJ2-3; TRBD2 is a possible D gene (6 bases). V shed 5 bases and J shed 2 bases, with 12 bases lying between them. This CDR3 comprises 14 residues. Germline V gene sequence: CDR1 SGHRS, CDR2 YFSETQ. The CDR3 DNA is TGCGCCAGCAGAGGCGGGACTTCCACAGATACGCAGTATTTT. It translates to CASRGGTSTDTQYF.

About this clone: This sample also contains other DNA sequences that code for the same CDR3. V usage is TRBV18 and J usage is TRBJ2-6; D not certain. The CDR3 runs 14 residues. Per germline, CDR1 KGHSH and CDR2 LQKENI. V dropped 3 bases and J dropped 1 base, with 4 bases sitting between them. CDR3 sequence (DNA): TGTGCCAGCTCACCTTTTTCTGGGGCCAACGTCCTGACTTTC. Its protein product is CASSPFSGANVLTF.

In nucleotides, the CDR3 is TGTGCCAGCAGCCCCCCGGACAGGTCCGAGACCCAGTACTTC. Translation: CASSPPDRSETQYF. The gene calls are TRBV7-8 and TRBJ2-5; TRBD1 matches 7 bases. After removal of 5 bases from V and 5 bases from J, the junction contained 8 bases not matched to a gene. Germline CDR1 reads SGHVS; CDR2 reads FQNEAQ. CDR3 length: 14 amino acids. Drawing the rest from reference TRBV7-8 and TRBJ2-5, the complete variable domain is GAGVSQSPRYKVAKRGQDVALRCDPISGHVSLFWYQQALGQGPEFLTYFQNEAQLDKSGLPSDRFFAERPEGSVSTLKIQRTQQEDSAVYLCASSPPDRSETQYFGPGTRLLVL.

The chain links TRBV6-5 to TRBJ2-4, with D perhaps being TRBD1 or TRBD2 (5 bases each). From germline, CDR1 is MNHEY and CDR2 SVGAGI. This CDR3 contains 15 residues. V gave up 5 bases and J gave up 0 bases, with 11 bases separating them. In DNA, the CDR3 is TGTGCCAGCAGTAACCGGGGCCCAGCCAAAAACATTCAGTACTTC. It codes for CASSNRGPAKNIQYF.

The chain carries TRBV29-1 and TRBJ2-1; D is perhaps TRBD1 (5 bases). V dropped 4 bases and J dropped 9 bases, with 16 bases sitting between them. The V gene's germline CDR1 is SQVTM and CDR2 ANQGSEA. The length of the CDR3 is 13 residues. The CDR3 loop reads CSVVPSRVGEQFF. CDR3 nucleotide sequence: TGCAGCGTTGTTCCCTCCAGGGTAGGTGAGCAGTTCTTC.

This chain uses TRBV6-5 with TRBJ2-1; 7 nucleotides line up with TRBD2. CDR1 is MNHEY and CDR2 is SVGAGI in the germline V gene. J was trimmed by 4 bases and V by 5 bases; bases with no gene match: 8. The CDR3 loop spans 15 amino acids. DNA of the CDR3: TGTGCCAGCAGTCCGGTGGGGGGAGGGTACAATGAGCAGTTCTTC. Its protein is CASSPVGGGYNEQFF.

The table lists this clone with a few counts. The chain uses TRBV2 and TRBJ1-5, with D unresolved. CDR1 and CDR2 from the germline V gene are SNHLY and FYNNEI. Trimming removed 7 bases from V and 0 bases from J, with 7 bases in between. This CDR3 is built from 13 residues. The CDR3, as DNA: TGTGCCAGCATTCAGGATAGCAATCAGCCCCAGCATTTT. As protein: CASIQDSNQPQHF.

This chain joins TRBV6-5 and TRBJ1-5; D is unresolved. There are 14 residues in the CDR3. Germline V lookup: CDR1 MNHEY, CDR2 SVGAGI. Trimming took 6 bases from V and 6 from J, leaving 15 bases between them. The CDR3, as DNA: TGTGCCAGCAGCCTAAAAGAATGGGGTCAGCCCCAGCATTTT. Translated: CASSLKEWGQPQHF.

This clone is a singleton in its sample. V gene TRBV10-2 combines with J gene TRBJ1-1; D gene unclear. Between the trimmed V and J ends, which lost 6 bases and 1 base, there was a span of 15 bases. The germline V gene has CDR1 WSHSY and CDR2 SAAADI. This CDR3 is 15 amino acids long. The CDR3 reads CASRTPTVGNTEAFF. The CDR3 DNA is TGCGCCAGCAGGACTCCGACCGTCGGGAACACTGAAGCTTTCTTT.

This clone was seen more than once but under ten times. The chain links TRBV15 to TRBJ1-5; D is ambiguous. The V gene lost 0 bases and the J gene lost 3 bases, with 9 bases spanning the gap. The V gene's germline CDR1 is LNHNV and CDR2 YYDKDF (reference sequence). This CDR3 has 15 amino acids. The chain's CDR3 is CATSRDARVNQPQHF. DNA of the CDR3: TGTGCCACCAGCAGAGATGCCCGGGTCAATCAGCCCCAGCATTTT.

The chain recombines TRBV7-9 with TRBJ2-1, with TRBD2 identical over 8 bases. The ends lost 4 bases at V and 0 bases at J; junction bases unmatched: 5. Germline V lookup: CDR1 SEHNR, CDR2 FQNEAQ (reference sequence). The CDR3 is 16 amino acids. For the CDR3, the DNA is TGTGCCAGCAGCTCTCCAAGCGGGAGCTCCTACAATGAGCAGTTCTTC. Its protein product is CASSSPSGSSYNEQFF.

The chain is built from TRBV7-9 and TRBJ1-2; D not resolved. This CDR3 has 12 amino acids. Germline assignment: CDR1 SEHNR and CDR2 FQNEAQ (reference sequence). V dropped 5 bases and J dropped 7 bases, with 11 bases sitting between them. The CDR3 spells CASSPRIPGYTF. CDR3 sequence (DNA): TGTGCCAGCAGCCCCAGGATACCTGGCTACACCTTC.

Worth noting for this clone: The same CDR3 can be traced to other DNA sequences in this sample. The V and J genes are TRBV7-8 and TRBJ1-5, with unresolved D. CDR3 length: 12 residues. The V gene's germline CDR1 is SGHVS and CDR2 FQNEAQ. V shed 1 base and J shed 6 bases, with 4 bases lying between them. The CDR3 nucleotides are TGTGCCAGCAGCTTAGTTCCTCAGCCCCAGCATTTT. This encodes CASSLVPQPQHF.

The CDR3 DNA is TGTGCCAGCAGTTTCCGGGACCTGGTAGATGGCTACACCTTC. Translation gives CASSFRDLVDGYTF. The chain uses TRBV2 and TRBJ1-2; perhaps TRBD1 as D (5 bases). Germline loops: CDR1 SNHLY, CDR2 FYNNEI. Trimming cost V 5 bases and J 6 bases, with 16 bases left between them. This CDR3 comprises 14 residues.

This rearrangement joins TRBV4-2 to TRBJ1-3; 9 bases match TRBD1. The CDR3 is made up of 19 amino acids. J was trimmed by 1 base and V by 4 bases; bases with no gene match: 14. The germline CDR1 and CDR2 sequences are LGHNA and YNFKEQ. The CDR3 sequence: CASSPEGGTGHDSGNTIYF. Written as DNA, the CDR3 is TGTGCCAGCAGCCCAGAGGGCGGGACAGGGCACGATTCTGGAAACACCATATATTTT.

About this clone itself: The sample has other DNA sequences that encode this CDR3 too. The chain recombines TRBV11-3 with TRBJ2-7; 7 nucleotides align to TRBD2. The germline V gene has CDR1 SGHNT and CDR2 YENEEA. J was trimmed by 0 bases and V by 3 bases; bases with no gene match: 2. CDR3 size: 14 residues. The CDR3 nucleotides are TGTGCCAGCAGCTTGGGAGGGACCTCCTACGAGCAGTACTTC. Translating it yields CASSLGGTSYEQYF.

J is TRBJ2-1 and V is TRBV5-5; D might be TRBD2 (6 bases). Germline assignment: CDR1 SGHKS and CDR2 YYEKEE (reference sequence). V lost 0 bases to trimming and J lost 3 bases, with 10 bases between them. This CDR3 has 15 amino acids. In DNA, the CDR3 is TGTGCCAGCAGCTTGGGACTAGGGATCTACAATGAGCAGTTCTTC. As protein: CASSLGLGIYNEQFF.

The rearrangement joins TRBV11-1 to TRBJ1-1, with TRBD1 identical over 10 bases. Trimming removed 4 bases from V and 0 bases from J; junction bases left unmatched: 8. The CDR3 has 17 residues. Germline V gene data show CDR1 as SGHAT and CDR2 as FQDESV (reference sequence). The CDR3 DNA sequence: TGTGCCAGCAGCTCCCGACAGGGGGCTGACCTGAACACTGAAGCTTTCTTT. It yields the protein CASSSRQGADLNTEAFF. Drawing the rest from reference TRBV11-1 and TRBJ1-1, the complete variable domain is EAEVAQSPRYKITEKSQAVAFWCDPISGHATLYWYRQILGQGPELLVQFQDESVVDDSQLPKDRFSAERLKGVDSTLKIQPAELGDSAMYLCASSSRQGADLNTEAFFGQGTRLTVV.

The CDR3 DNA reads as TGTGCCAGTAGGCCACAAGGGGGTACGTTTTACGAGCAGTACTTC. Its translation: CASRPQGGTFYEQYF. The chain couples TRBV19 to TRBJ2-7; a possible D gene is TRBD1 (6 bases). CDR1 is LNHDA, CDR2 SQIVND, per germline (reference sequence). The CDR3 totals 15 residues. The ends were cut back, 6 bases at V and 4 bases at J, with 19 bases in the middle. Variable domain in full (rest from reference TRBV19 and TRBJ2-7): DGGITQSPKYLFRKEGQNVTLSCEQNLNHDAMYWYRQDPGQGLRLIYYSQIVNDFQKGDIAEGYSVSREKKESFPLTVTSAQKNPTAFYLCASRPQGGTFYEQYFGPGTRLTVT.

The CDR3 is CASRALGTPGEQYF. In nucleotides, the CDR3 is TGTGCCAGCAGGGCCCTCGGGACACCCGGCGAGCAGTACTTC. The chain has TRBV2 and TRBJ2-7; the D gene is possibly TRBD1 (6 bases). Germline V gene sequence: CDR1 SNHLY, CDR2 FYNNEI. The V gene lost 6 bases and the J gene lost 6 bases, with 18 bases spanning the gap. The CDR3 consists of 14 residues.

The CDR3: CASSLAGARGNQPQHF. The DNA for the CDR3 is TGTGCCAGCAGCTTAGCCGGGGCGCGGGGCAATCAGCCCCAGCATTTT. V is TRBV7-9 and J is TRBJ1-5, with TRBD1 as a possible D gene (5 bases). The CDR3 runs 16 residues. V lost 0 bases, J lost 2 bases, and 11 bases lay in between. Germline CDR1 and CDR2: SEHNR and FQNEAQ (reference sequence).

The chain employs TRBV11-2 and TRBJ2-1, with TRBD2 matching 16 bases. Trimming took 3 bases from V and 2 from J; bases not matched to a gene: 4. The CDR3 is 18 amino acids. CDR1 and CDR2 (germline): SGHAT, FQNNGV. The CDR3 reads CASSFRGLAGGPYNEQFF. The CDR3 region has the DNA TGTGCCAGCAGCTTCCGGGGACTAGCGGGAGGGCCCTACAATGAGCAGTTCTTC. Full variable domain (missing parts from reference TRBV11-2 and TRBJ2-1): EAGVAQSPRYKIIEKRQSVAFWCNPISGHATLYWYQQILGQGPKLLIQFQNNGVVDDSQLPKDRFSAERLKGVDSTLKIQPAKLEDSAVYLCASSFRGLAGGPYNEQFFGPGTRLTVL.

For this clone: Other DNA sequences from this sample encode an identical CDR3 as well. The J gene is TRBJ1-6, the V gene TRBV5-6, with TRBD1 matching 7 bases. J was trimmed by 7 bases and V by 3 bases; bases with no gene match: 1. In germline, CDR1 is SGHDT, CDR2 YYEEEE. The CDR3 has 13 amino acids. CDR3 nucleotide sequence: TGTGCCAGCAGCTCGGACAGGAATTCACCCCTCCACTTT. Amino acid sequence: CASSSDRNSPLHF.

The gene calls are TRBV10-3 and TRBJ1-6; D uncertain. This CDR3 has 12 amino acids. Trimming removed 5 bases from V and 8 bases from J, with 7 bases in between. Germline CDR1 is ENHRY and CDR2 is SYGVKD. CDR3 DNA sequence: TGTGCCATCAGTAACTCGGATTCACCCCTCCACTTT. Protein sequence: CAISNSDSPLHF.

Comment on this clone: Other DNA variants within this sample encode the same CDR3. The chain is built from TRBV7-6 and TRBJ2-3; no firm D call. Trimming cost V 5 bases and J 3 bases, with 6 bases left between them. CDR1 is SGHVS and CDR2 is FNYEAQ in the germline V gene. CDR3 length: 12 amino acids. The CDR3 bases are TGTGCCAGCAGCCGCGGTACAGATACGCAGTATTTT. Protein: CASSRGTDTQYF.